This TCR beta chain was identified during a study of T cells in Graves' hyperthyroidism and ophthalmopathy. This clonotype was observed at least ten times. Using RNA transcripts as the source, TCR beta CDR3 regions were amplified. First-round RT-PCR with HTBI primers amplified the TCR CDR3 region. One entry per CDR3 protein, called by TCRdb with MiXCR from the multiplex PCR reads. The sample holds about 400,000 distinct CDR3 sequences, about 15% seen once. Germline CDR1 reads DFQATT; CDR2 reads SNEGSKA (reference sequence). There are 19 residues in the CDR3. V lost 5 bases and J 6 bases, leaving 32 bases between the germline ends.

The V call is TRBV20-1, the J call TRBJ2-1; D is possibly TRBD2 (6 bases). The sequence derives from a woman under 40 with Graves' ophthalmopathy. The sequenced sample consisted of blood. The CDR3 sequence: CSAPDRGGRGRQGLNEQFF. CDR3 DNA sequence: TGCAGTGCTCCGGACCGAGGAGGGAGAGGACGTCAAGGACTCAATGAGCAGTTCTTC.